This T cell receptor (beta chain) emerged from a study of identical twins. This clonotype came up a few times. TCRdb analysed the 5' RACE reads with MiXCR anew, one entry per CDR3 protein. The sample carries some 96,000 distinct CDR3 sequences, around 5.5% recorded once. J lost 3 bases, V lost 4 bases, and 8 bases had no gene match. The CDR3 runs 15 residues. CDR1 and CDR2 from the germline V gene are SGHRS and YFSETQ. This sequence was found in a woman aged 45 to 65 in good health. Material for sequencing was memory T cells sorted from blood. This chain uses TRBV5-1 with TRBJ2-7; 9 positions match TRBD1. CDR3 bases: TGCGCCAGCAGCACCTCCGGGACAGGGAACTACGAGCAGTACTTC. It encodes CASSTSGTGNYEQYF.